Listed below are T cell receptor beta chains from one sample, sequenced in a study of cytomegalovirus exposure and HLA in healthy donors. This table comes from immunoSEQ multiplex PCR, and its TCRdb copy is limited to in-frame clones, with some not included. The profile covers tens of thousands of clones, with around 84% appearing a single time and approximately 19% taken by the ten largest. Sequencing was performed on PBMCs. Receptors originate from a man aged 65 to 79 in good health and CMV-seropositive. Both conserved end residues are part of each CDR3. Each record gives: V gene, D gene, clone size, J gene, CDR3 DNA, CDR3 protein. A D gene is named only where the DNA matches it firmly. Rows may omit the clone size; those that give it use once, few, many or a size class.

v_call: TRBV4-2
d_call: NA
clone_size: NA
j_call: TRBJ1-2
cdr3_nt: TGTGCCAGCAGCCAAGGGGGTGCGGGAGGGGTTCGGGGCTACACCTTC
cdr3_aa: CASSQGGAGGVRGYTF

v_call: TRBV27
d_call: NA
clone_size: NA
j_call: TRBJ2-7
cdr3_nt: TGTGCCAGCAGTACGGACAGTTTCTACGAGCAGTACTTC
cdr3_aa: CASSTDSFYEQYF

v_call: TRBV2
d_call: TRBD2
clone_size: NA
j_call: TRBJ2-7
cdr3_nt: TGTGCCAGCAGTGAATCTAGCGGGAGGACCTTATACGAGCAGTACTTC
cdr3_aa: CASSESSGRTLYEQYF

v_call: TRBV29-1
d_call: TRBD2
clone_size: NA
j_call: TRBJ2-7
cdr3_nt: TGCAGCGTTGAGGGCCTAGCGGGAGGCGAGCAGTACTTC
cdr3_aa: CSVEGLAGGEQYF

v_call: TRBV5-1
d_call: TRBD1
clone_size: NA
j_call: TRBJ2-1
cdr3_nt: TGCGCCAGCAGCTTGAGTACCGGGACAGGATACAATGAGCAGTTCTTC
cdr3_aa: CASSLSTGTGYNEQFF

v_call: TRBV5-8
d_call: NA
clone_size: NA
j_call: TRBJ2-2
cdr3_nt: TGTGCCAGCAGCTTGCAGGGGCCGGGCACCGGGGAGCTGTTTTTT
cdr3_aa: CASSLQGPGTGELFF

v_call: TRBV6-4
d_call: TRBD1
clone_size: NA
j_call: TRBJ1-2
cdr3_nt: TGTGCCAGCAGAAGAACCGGGACAGGGGATGGCTACACCTTC
cdr3_aa: CASRRTGTGDGYTF

v_call: TRBV6-1
d_call: NA
clone_size: NA
j_call: TRBJ2-3
cdr3_nt: TGTGCCAGCAGTGCCCCCCTACCCCCCTCAGATACGCAGTATTTT
cdr3_aa: CASSAPLPPSDTQYF

v_call: TRBV5-1
d_call: TRBD2
clone_size: once
j_call: TRBJ2-5
cdr3_nt: TGCGCCAGCAGCTTGGGCCAGCCGGGAGGGACCCAGTACTTC
cdr3_aa: CASSLGQPGGTQYF

v_call: TRBV7-8
d_call: TRBD1
clone_size: NA
j_call: TRBJ2-5
cdr3_nt: TGTGCCAGCAGCCCCGACAGGGGTGGAGAGACCCAGTACTTC
cdr3_aa: CASSPDRGGETQYF

v_call: TRBV7-9
d_call: TRBD1
clone_size: few
j_call: TRBJ1-1
cdr3_nt: TGTGCCAGCAGCTTACAGGGGGCGGTAACCGAAGCTTTCTTT
cdr3_aa: CASSLQGAVTEAFF

v_call: TRBV7-2
d_call: NA
clone_size: NA
j_call: TRBJ2-3
cdr3_nt: TGTGCCAGCAGTCGGGACTTAACAGATACGCAGTATTTT
cdr3_aa: CASSRDLTDTQYF

v_call: TRBV19
d_call: TRBD1
clone_size: once
j_call: TRBJ1-2
cdr3_nt: TGTGCCAGTAGCGGACAGGGGGACTATGGCTACACCTTC
cdr3_aa: CASSGQGDYGYTF

v_call: TRBV21-1
d_call: NA
clone_size: NA
j_call: TRBJ2-5
cdr3_nt: TGTGCCAGCAGCGGACGGACTAGCGGACAAGAGACCCAGTACTTC
cdr3_aa: CASSGRTSGQETQYF

v_call: TRBV29-1
d_call: NA
clone_size: NA
j_call: TRBJ2-1
cdr3_nt: TGCAGCGACCCACAGGGATGCCCCTACAATGAGCAGTTCTTC
cdr3_aa: CSDPQGCPYNEQFF

v_call: TRBV10-1
d_call: NA
clone_size: NA
j_call: TRBJ2-7
cdr3_nt: TGCGCCAGCAGTGCGGACGGACTTTACGAGCAGTACTTC
cdr3_aa: CASSADGLYEQYF

v_call: TRBV18
d_call: TRBD1
clone_size: NA
j_call: TRBJ1-1
cdr3_nt: TGTGCCAGCTCCGAACAGGGGAAGGGCACTGAAGCTTTCTTT
cdr3_aa: CASSEQGKGTEAFF

v_call: TRBV2
d_call: TRBD1
clone_size: NA
j_call: TRBJ1-2
cdr3_nt: TGTGCCAGCAGTGAATTACAGGGACAGGGGATTGGCTACACCTTC
cdr3_aa: CASSELQGQGIGYTF

v_call: TRBV7-3
d_call: NA
clone_size: NA
j_call: TRBJ2-1
cdr3_nt: TGTGCCAGCAGCCGACAGGGACTCTACAATGAGCAGTTCTTC
cdr3_aa: CASSRQGLYNEQFF

v_call: TRBV7-9
d_call: NA
clone_size: few
j_call: TRBJ2-5
cdr3_nt: TGTGCCAGCAGCTTGATTCCGAGACTTCAAGAGACCCAGTACTTC
cdr3_aa: CASSLIPRLQETQYF

v_call: TRBV2
d_call: NA
clone_size: NA
j_call: TRBJ2-7
cdr3_nt: TGTGCCAGCAGTGGCCAGGACTACGAGCAGTACTTC
cdr3_aa: CASSGQDYEQYF

v_call: TRBV5-1
d_call: NA
clone_size: NA
j_call: TRBJ2-7
cdr3_nt: TGCGCCAGCAGCTTGGGCGGCAGGGCCTCCTACGAGCAGTACTTC
cdr3_aa: CASSLGGRASYEQYF

v_call: TRBV9
d_call: NA
clone_size: NA
j_call: TRBJ1-4
cdr3_nt: TGTGCCAGCAGCGCCCTAGTGGGTTCCAATGAAAAACTGTTTTTT
cdr3_aa: CASSALVGSNEKLFF

v_call: TRBV7-2
d_call: NA
clone_size: NA
j_call: TRBJ1-4
cdr3_nt: TGTGCCAGCAGCCCCCTTAATACCGGTGAAAAACTGTTTTTT
cdr3_aa: CASSPLNTGEKLFF

v_call: TRBV15
d_call: NA
clone_size: NA
j_call: TRBJ2-2
cdr3_nt: TGTGCCACCCAGGCAGGGATCGCCGCCGGGGAGCTGTTTTTT
cdr3_aa: CATQAGIAAGELFF

v_call: TRBV2
d_call: TRBD2
clone_size: NA
j_call: TRBJ2-1
cdr3_nt: TGTGCCAGCAGGGACATTACTAGCGGACTTTACAATGAGCAGTTCTTC
cdr3_aa: CASRDITSGLYNEQFF

v_call: TRBV19
d_call: NA
clone_size: NA
j_call: TRBJ1-2
cdr3_nt: TGTGCCAGTAGTATCCCAGGGTATGGCTACACCTTC
cdr3_aa: CASSIPGYGYTF

v_call: TRBV9
d_call: NA
clone_size: NA
j_call: TRBJ1-1
cdr3_nt: TGTGCCAGCAGCGTAGTGAACAGGGACGCTGAAGCTTTCTTT
cdr3_aa: CASSVVNRDAEAFF

v_call: TRBV7-2
d_call: TRBD1
clone_size: NA
j_call: TRBJ1-1
cdr3_nt: TGTGCCAGCAGCTCAGACAGGGCCAACACTGAAGCTTTCTTT
cdr3_aa: CASSSDRANTEAFF

v_call: TRBV7-8
d_call: TRBD1
clone_size: NA
j_call: TRBJ1-1
cdr3_nt: TGTGCCAGCAGCTTAGTGGGACAGGGGGAAACTGAAGCTTTCTTT
cdr3_aa: CASSLVGQGETEAFF

v_call: TRBV28
d_call: TRBD2
clone_size: NA
j_call: TRBJ2-1
cdr3_nt: TGTGCCAGCAGCCGGACTAGCGGTGGTTCCTACAATGAGCAGTTCTTC
cdr3_aa: CASSRTSGGSYNEQFF

v_call: TRBV6-4
d_call: TRBD1
clone_size: NA
j_call: TRBJ2-2
cdr3_nt: TGTGCCAGCAGCCCGACAGGGGGCTGGGACACCGGGGAGCTGTTTTTT
cdr3_aa: CASSPTGGWDTGELFF

v_call: TRBV11-2
d_call: TRBD2
clone_size: NA
j_call: TRBJ2-5
cdr3_nt: TGTGCCAGCAGCTGGGGACTAGCGGGGGGAGGGGAGACCCAGTACTTC
cdr3_aa: CASSWGLAGGGETQYF

v_call: TRBV10-3
d_call: NA
clone_size: NA
j_call: TRBJ2-5
cdr3_nt: TGTGCCGCTCTAGCGAGAGAAGGAGAGACCCAGTACTTC
cdr3_aa: CAALAREGETQYF

v_call: TRBV14
d_call: TRBD1
clone_size: NA
j_call: TRBJ2-7
cdr3_nt: TGTGCCAGCAGCCGAATCGGGACAGACTACTACGAGCAGTACTTC
cdr3_aa: CASSRIGTDYYEQYF

v_call: TRBV5-1
d_call: TRBD2
clone_size: NA
j_call: TRBJ2-2
cdr3_nt: TGCGCCAGCAGCCCCGGGACTAGCGGGATCACCGGGGAGCTGTTTTTT
cdr3_aa: CASSPGTSGITGELFF

v_call: TRBV6-1
d_call: NA
clone_size: NA
j_call: TRBJ2-2
cdr3_nt: TGTGCCAGCAGTGAAATACAGAGAGACACCGGGGAGCTGTTTTTT
cdr3_aa: CASSEIQRDTGELFF

v_call: TRBV9
d_call: NA
clone_size: NA
j_call: TRBJ1-1
cdr3_nt: TGTGCCAGCAGCGTGGGCGCGCCGACAAACACTGAAGCTTTCTTT
cdr3_aa: CASSVGAPTNTEAFF

v_call: TRBV6-1
d_call: TRBD1
clone_size: NA
j_call: TRBJ2-2
cdr3_nt: TGTGCCAGCAGGACAGGGTTAACCGGGGAGCTGTTTTTT
cdr3_aa: CASRTGLTGELFF

v_call: TRBV9
d_call: TRBD2
clone_size: NA
j_call: TRBJ2-1
cdr3_nt: TGTGCCAGCAGCGTAGAACTAGCGGGCCACAATGAGCAGTTCTTC
cdr3_aa: CASSVELAGHNEQFF

v_call: TRBV27
d_call: NA
clone_size: NA
j_call: TRBJ2-6
cdr3_nt: TGTGCCAGCAGTACTTTACAGTCTGGGGCCAACGTCCTGACTTTC
cdr3_aa: CASSTLQSGANVLTF

v_call: TRBV7-2
d_call: TRBD1
clone_size: NA
j_call: TRBJ2-1
cdr3_nt: TGTGCCAGCAGCTCTGAGGGGGCAACGGGTAAGGCTGAGCAGTTCTTC
cdr3_aa: CASSSEGATGKAEQFF

v_call: TRBV7-2
d_call: NA
clone_size: NA
j_call: TRBJ2-7
cdr3_nt: TGTGCCAGCAGCTTAGAGGCAGGGCCGCAGTACTTC
cdr3_aa: CASSLEAGPQYF

v_call: TRBV6-5
d_call: NA
clone_size: NA
j_call: TRBJ2-6
cdr3_nt: TGTGCCAGCAGTTACTTTTCAGGCTCTGGGGCCAACGTCCTGACTTTC
cdr3_aa: CASSYFSGSGANVLTF

v_call: TRBV6-1
d_call: NA
clone_size: NA
j_call: TRBJ1-4
cdr3_nt: TGTGCCAGCAGAGGGAGGGTAATAGGAGAAAAACTGTTTTTT
cdr3_aa: CASRGRVIGEKLFF

v_call: TRBV7-7
d_call: TRBD2
clone_size: NA
j_call: TRBJ2-5
cdr3_nt: TGTGCTAGCAGCACCGGGACTAGCTCAGGAGAGACCCAGTACTTC
cdr3_aa: CASSTGTSSGETQYF

v_call: TRBV7-3
d_call: NA
clone_size: NA
j_call: TRBJ2-3
cdr3_nt: TGTGCCAGCAGCTTAACAGGGGTTGCAGATACGCAGTATTTT
cdr3_aa: CASSLTGVADTQYF

v_call: TRBV6-1
d_call: NA
clone_size: NA
j_call: TRBJ2-5
cdr3_nt: TGTGCCAGCACTCCGGAGTACAGGGCAAAGACCCAGTACTTC
cdr3_aa: CASTPEYRAKTQYF